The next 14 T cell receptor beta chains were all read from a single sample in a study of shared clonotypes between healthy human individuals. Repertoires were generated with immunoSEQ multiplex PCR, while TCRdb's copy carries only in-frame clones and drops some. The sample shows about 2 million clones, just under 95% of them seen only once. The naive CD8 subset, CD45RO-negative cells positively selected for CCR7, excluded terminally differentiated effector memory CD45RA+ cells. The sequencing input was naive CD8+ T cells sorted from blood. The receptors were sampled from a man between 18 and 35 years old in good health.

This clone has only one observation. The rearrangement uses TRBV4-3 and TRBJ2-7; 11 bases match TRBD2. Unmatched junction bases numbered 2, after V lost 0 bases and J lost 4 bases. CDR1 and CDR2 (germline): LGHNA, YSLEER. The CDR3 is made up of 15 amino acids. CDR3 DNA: TGCGCCAGCAGCCAAGAACTAGCGGGAGTTTACGAGCAGTACTTC. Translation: CASSQELAGVYEQYF.

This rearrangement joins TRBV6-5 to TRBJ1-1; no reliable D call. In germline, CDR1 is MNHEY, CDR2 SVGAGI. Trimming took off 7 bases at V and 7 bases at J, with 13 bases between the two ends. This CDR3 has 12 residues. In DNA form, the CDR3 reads TGTGCCAGCAATGGACCGAGCGGTGAAGCTTTCTTT. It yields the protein CASNGPSGEAFF.

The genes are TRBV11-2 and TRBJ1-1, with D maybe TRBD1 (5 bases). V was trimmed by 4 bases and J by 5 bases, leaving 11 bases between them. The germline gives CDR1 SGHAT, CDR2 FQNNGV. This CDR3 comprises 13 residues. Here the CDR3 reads CASSSPGLTEAFF. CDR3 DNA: TGTGCCAGCAGCTCCCCGGGGCTGACTGAAGCTTTCTTT.

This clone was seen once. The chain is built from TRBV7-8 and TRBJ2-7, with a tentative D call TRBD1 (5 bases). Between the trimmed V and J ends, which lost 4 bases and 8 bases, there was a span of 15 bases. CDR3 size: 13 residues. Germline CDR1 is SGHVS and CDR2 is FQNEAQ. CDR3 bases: TGTGCCAGCAGCTCAGGCCAGACAGCCAAGCAGTACTTC. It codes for CASSSGQTAKQYF.

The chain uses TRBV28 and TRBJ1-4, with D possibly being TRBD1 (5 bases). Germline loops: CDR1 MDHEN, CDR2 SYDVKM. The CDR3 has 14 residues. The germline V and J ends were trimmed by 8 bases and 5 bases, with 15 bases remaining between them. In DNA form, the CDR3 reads TGTGCCAGCGGTTCCATTGGGGGAAATGAAAAACTGTTTTTT. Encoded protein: CASGSIGGNEKLFF. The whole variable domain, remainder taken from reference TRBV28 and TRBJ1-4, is DVKVTQSSRYLVKRTGEKVFLECVQDMDHENMFWYRQDPGLGLRLIYFSYDVKMKEKGDIPEGYSVSREKKERFSLILESASTNQTSMYLCASGSIGGNEKLFFGSGTQLSVL.

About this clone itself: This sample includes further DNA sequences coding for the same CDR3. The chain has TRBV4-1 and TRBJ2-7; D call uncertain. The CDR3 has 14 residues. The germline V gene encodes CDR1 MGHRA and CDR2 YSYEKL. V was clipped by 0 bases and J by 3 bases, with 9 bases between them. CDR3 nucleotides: TGCGCCAGCAGCCAAGATCCAGGCGGCTACGAGCAGTACTTC. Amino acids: CASSQDPGGYEQYF.

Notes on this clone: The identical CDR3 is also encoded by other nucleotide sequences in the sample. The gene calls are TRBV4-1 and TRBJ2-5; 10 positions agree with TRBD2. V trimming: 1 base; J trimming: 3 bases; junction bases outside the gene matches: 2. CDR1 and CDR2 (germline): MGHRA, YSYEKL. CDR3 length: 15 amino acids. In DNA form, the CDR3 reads TGCGCCAGCAGCCAAGTCCTAGCGGGAGAAGAGACCCAGTACTTC. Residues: CASSQVLAGEETQYF.

CDR3 nucleotides: TGTGCCAGCAGTTTGATCGGGGGGGACATTCAGTACTTC. This sequence encodes CASSLIGGDIQYF. The rearrangement uses TRBV27 and TRBJ2-4; 8 bases are a match to TRBD2. The trim removed 3 bases at V and 8 bases at J, leaving 3 bases unmatched. Per germline, CDR1 MNHEY and CDR2 SMNVEV (reference sequence). The CDR3 contains 13 residues.

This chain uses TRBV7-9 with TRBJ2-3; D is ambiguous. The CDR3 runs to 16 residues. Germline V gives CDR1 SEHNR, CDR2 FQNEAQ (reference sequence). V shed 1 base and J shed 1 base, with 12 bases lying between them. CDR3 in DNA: TGTGCCAGCAGCTTAGTTGAGCAGCCGGGCACAGATACGCAGTATTTT. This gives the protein CASSLVEQPGTDTQYF.

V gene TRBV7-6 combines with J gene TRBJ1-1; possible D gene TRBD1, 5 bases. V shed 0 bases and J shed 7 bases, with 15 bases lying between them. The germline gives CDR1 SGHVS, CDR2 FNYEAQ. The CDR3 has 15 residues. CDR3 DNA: TGTGCCAGCAGCTTAGCGGCGAGCCACAGGCTTGAAGCTTTCTTT. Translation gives CASSLAASHRLEAFF.

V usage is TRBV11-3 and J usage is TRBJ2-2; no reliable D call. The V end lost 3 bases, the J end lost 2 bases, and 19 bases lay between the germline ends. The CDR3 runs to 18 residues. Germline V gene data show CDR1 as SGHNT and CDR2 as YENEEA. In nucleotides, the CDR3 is TGTGCCAGCAGCTTTGATTGCAGGCCGATGAGAAACACCGGGGAGCTGTTTTTT. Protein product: CASSFDCRPMRNTGELFF.

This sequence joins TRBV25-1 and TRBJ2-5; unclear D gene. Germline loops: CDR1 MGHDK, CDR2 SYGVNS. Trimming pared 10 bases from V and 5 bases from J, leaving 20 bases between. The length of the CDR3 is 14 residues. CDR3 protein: CATTTYGLFETQYF. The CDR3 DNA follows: TGTGCCACCACAACTTACGGTTTGTTTGAGACCCAGTACTTC.

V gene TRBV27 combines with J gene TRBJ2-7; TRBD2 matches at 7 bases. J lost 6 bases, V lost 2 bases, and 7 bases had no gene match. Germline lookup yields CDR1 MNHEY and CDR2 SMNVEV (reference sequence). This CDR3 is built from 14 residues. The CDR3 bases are TGTGCCAGCAGTTTAGTTTCTAGCGGCCTCGAGCAGTACTTC. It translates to CASSLVSSGLEQYF.

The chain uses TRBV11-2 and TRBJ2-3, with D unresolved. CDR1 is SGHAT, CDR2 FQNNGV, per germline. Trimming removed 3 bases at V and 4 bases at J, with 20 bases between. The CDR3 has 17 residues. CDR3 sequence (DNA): TGTGCCAGCAGCTTTGCCTCCCCACGGTTAGTCGCAGATACGCAGTATTTT. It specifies CASSFASPRLVADTQYF.